The rows below give T cell receptor beta chains drawn from one sample of a study of cytomegalovirus exposure and HLA in healthy donors. The method was immunoSEQ multiplex PCR; TCRdb's version includes in-frame clones alone and lacks a portion of them. The table shows about 200,000 clones, with approximately 86% occurring only once. The sequenced sample consisted of PBMCs. The receptor source for this set is a boy aged 2-9 years in good health and CMV-seronegative. Both conserved end residues are part of each CDR3. Each record gives: J gene, D gene, clone size, V gene, CDR3 protein, CDR3 DNA. A D gene is named only where the DNA matches it firmly. Not all rows give a size; the values are once, few, many and, for expanded clones, a class.

j_gene: TRBJ2-1; d_gene: -; abundance: -; v_gene: TRBV28; CDR3aa: CASSLVGGLIHEQFF; CDR3nt: TGTGCCAGCAGTTTGGTGGGAGGACTTATCCATGAGCAGTTCTTC
j_gene: TRBJ2-7; d_gene: TRBD2; abundance: once; v_gene: TRBV9; CDR3aa: CASSVEAGGLGEQYF; CDR3nt: TGTGCCAGCAGCGTAGAAGCGGGAGGACTTGGCGAGCAGTACTTC
j_gene: TRBJ1-6; d_gene: -; abundance: -; v_gene: TRBV6-1; CDR3aa: CASSVGVHNSPLHF; CDR3nt: TGTGCCAGCAGTGTAGGGGTACATAATTCACCCCTCCACTTT
j_gene: TRBJ1-1; d_gene: -; abundance: -; v_gene: TRBV10-1; CDR3aa: CASSVGGMANTEAFF; CDR3nt: TGCGCCAGCAGTGTAGGGGGTATGGCCAACACTGAAGCTTTCTTT
j_gene: TRBJ1-1; d_gene: -; abundance: -; v_gene: TRBV5-1; CDR3aa: CASSLDSYTEAFF; CDR3nt: TGCGCCAGCAGCTTGGACAGTTACACTGAAGCTTTCTTT
j_gene: TRBJ2-5; d_gene: TRBD2; abundance: -; v_gene: TRBV11-2; CDR3aa: CASSALAGENQETQYF; CDR3nt: TGTGCCAGCAGCGCACTAGCGGGGGAAAATCAAGAGACCCAGTACTTC
j_gene: TRBJ1-6; d_gene: TRBD1; abundance: -; v_gene: TRBV9; CDR3aa: CASSVRTGGNSPLHF; CDR3nt: TGTGCCAGCAGCGTTCGGACAGGAGGGAATTCACCCCTCCACTTT
j_gene: TRBJ2-2; d_gene: TRBD2; abundance: -; v_gene: TRBV15; CDR3aa: CATSNSFSGGNTGELFF; CDR3nt: TGTGCCACCAGCAACTCTTTTAGCGGGGGGAACACCGGGGAGCTGTTTTTT
j_gene: TRBJ1-5; d_gene: TRBD1; abundance: -; v_gene: TRBV28; CDR3aa: CASSSRQGLVSNQPQHF; CDR3nt: TGTGCCAGCAGTTCCAGACAGGGTCTAGTTAGCAATCAGCCCCAGCATTTT
j_gene: TRBJ2-7; d_gene: -; abundance: -; v_gene: TRBV2; CDR3aa: CASKPTRYEQYF; CDR3nt: TGTGCCAGCAAGCCCACTAGGTACGAGCAGTACTTC
j_gene: TRBJ2-6; d_gene: TRBD1; abundance: -; v_gene: TRBV5-1; CDR3aa: CASSFWTGAPDSGANVLTF; CDR3nt: TGCGCCAGCAGCTTTTGGACAGGGGCTCCTGACTCTGGGGCCAACGTCCTGACTTTC
j_gene: TRBJ2-7; d_gene: TRBD2; abundance: -; v_gene: TRBV27; CDR3aa: CASSLTDGGAYEQYF; CDR3nt: TGTGCCAGCAGTTTAACAGACGGGGGGGCCTACGAGCAGTACTTC
j_gene: TRBJ1-5; d_gene: -; abundance: -; v_gene: TRBV5-6; CDR3aa: CASSSNDRRSNQPQHF; CDR3nt: TGTGCCAGCAGCTCAAATGACCGGCGGAGCAATCAGCCCCAGCATTTT
j_gene: TRBJ1-1; d_gene: -; abundance: -; v_gene: TRBV30; CDR3aa: CAWKGGGTEAFF; CDR3nt: TGTGCCTGGAAAGGGGGGGGAACTGAAGCTTTCTTT
j_gene: TRBJ2-3; d_gene: TRBD1; abundance: -; v_gene: TRBV11-3; CDR3aa: CASSLARQGVPDTQYF; CDR3nt: TGTGCCAGCAGCTTAGCCCGACAGGGGGTCCCAGATACGCAGTATTTT
j_gene: TRBJ2-1; d_gene: TRBD2; abundance: -; v_gene: TRBV5-1; CDR3aa: CASSPLAGGSYNEQFF; CDR3nt: TGCGCCAGCAGCCCCTTAGCGGGAGGGTCCTACAATGAGCAGTTCTTC
j_gene: TRBJ2-1; d_gene: -; abundance: -; v_gene: TRBV28; CDR3aa: CASSFNLQRENFNEQFF; CDR3nt: TGTGCCAGCAGTTTCAATTTGCAGCGAGAAAACTTCAATGAGCAGTTCTTC
j_gene: TRBJ1-1; d_gene: -; abundance: -; v_gene: TRBV9; CDR3aa: CASSVDSWTEAFF; CDR3nt: TGTGCCAGCAGCGTCGACAGTTGGACTGAAGCTTTCTTT
j_gene: TRBJ2-2; d_gene: TRBD1; abundance: -; v_gene: TRBV6-4; CDR3aa: CASSEYGQGIGVNTGELFF; CDR3nt: TGTGCCAGCAGTGAATATGGACAGGGAATTGGGGTGAACACCGGGGAGCTGTTTTTT
j_gene: TRBJ2-5; d_gene: TRBD2; abundance: -; v_gene: TRBV5-1; CDR3aa: CASSLERGVRGETQYF; CDR3nt: TGCGCCAGCAGCTTGGAACGGGGGGTCCGGGGGGAGACCCAGTACTTC
j_gene: TRBJ2-1; d_gene: TRBD2; abundance: -; v_gene: TRBV5-4; CDR3aa: CASSPQAGALYNEQFF; CDR3nt: TGTGCCAGCAGCCCCCAAGCGGGGGCGTTATACAATGAGCAGTTCTTC
j_gene: TRBJ2-6; d_gene: -; abundance: -; v_gene: TRBV6-5; CDR3aa: CASNNITGANVLTF; CDR3nt: TGTGCCAGCAACAATATCACTGGGGCCAACGTCCTGACTTTC
j_gene: TRBJ2-7; d_gene: TRBD1; abundance: -; v_gene: TRBV28; CDR3aa: CASSSPGQGAVYEQYF; CDR3nt: TGTGCCAGCAGTTCGCCAGGACAGGGGGCCGTCTACGAGCAGTACTTC
j_gene: TRBJ2-7; d_gene: TRBD1; abundance: -; v_gene: TRBV4-1; CDR3aa: CASSQEPGQGRAHHEQYF; CDR3nt: TGCGCCAGCAGCCAAGAACCGGGACAGGGAAGGGCTCATCACGAGCAGTACTTC
j_gene: TRBJ2-7; d_gene: TRBD1; abundance: -; v_gene: TRBV18; CDR3aa: CASSPPPGQELYEQYF; CDR3nt: TGTGCCAGCTCACCCCCGCCGGGACAGGAGCTCTACGAGCAGTACTTC
j_gene: TRBJ2-7; d_gene: -; abundance: -; v_gene: TRBV19; CDR3aa: CASKNREAYEQYF; CDR3nt: TGTGCCAGTAAGAACAGGGAAGCCTACGAGCAGTACTTC
j_gene: TRBJ2-2; d_gene: TRBD2; abundance: -; v_gene: TRBV30; CDR3aa: CAWSRLAGIGTGELFF; CDR3nt: TGTGCCTGGAGTAGACTAGCGGGAATCGGCACCGGGGAGCTGTTTTTT
j_gene: TRBJ1-6; d_gene: -; abundance: -; v_gene: TRBV6-6; CDR3aa: CASSVLGQIGSPLHF; CDR3nt: TGTGCCAGCAGTGTTCTAGGACAGATCGGTTCACCCCTCCACTTT
j_gene: TRBJ1-1; d_gene: -; abundance: -; v_gene: TRBV2; CDR3aa: CASSDEARNTEAFF; CDR3nt: TGTGCCAGCAGTGATGAGGCTCGGAACACTGAAGCTTTCTTT